Below, 8 T cell receptor beta chains from the same sample are listed, as sequenced in a study of Tregs in tolerant kidney transplant recipients. The data were produced by immunoSEQ multiplex PCR, yet TCRdb's version contains in-frame clones alone and is incomplete. The sample data list about 48,000 clones. The specimen was CD4+ T cells from blood, collected before the transplant. Every receptor here comes from a human donor who received a combined kidney and bone marrow transplant.

CDR3 residues: CSARNPGGFGNEQFF. The covered CDR3 bases are TGCAGTGCTAGGAACCCAGGGGGTTTTGGCAATGAG. V and J are TRBV20-1 and TRBJ2-1; 7 positions agree with TRBD1. The CDR3 end is not reached by the read, which stops 3 residues before it; the germline J gene fills it in. V was clipped by 3 bases and J by 6 bases; unmatched bases: 11. The CDR3 consists of 15 residues. CDR1 is DFQATT, CDR2 SNEGSKA, per germline (reference sequence).

On this clone itself: Read sequence stops 3 residues before the CDR3 end, and the germline J gene provides the missing end. V and J are TRBV20-1 and TRBJ1-1, with D unresolved. CDR3 length: 13 amino acids. Trimming left V 5 bases short and J 0 bases short, with 10 bases between. Germline V gene lookup returns CDR1 DFQATT and CDR2 SNEGSKA (reference sequence). CDR3 sequence: CSAFKQMNTEAFF. CDR3 DNA (partial): TGCAGTGCTTTCAAACAAATGAACACTGAA.

With respect to this clone: The CDR3 goes on 3 residues after the read ends, and that part is filled in from the germline J gene. The J gene is TRBJ1-2, the V gene TRBV30; TRBD1 aligns across 7 bases. V lost 2 bases to trimming and J lost 5 bases; unmatched junction nucleotides: 2. Germline-derived CDR1 and CDR2 are GTSNPN and SVGIG (reference sequence). The CDR3 is made up of 12 amino acids. Incomplete CDR3 DNA: TGTGCCTGGAGTACGGGACAGTATGGC. This sequence encodes CAWSTGQYG. The whole CDR3 is CAWSTGQYGYTF.

With respect to this clone: The read finishes 3 residues shy of the CDR3 end, and the germline J gene is used to complete it. The chain combines TRBV18 with TRBJ1-1, with TRBD1 as a possible D gene (5 bases). There are 15 residues in the CDR3. V was shortened by 6 bases and J by 0 bases, with 14 bases between the two germline ends. Germline CDR1 is KGHSH and CDR2 is LQKENI. CDR3 residues: CASSMIQALNTEAFF. The CDR3 DNA, read in part, is TGTGCCAGCTCGATGATACAGGCGTTGAACACTGAA.

Comment on this clone: The observed sequence ends 3 residues before the CDR3 terminus, with the missing tail filled in from the germline J gene. V is TRBV20-1 and J is TRBJ2-5; possible D gene TRBD2, 6 bases. The V and J ends lost 0 bases and 5 bases respectively, with 13 bases between them. The CDR3 is 14 residues long. Germline assignment: CDR1 DFQATT and CDR2 SNEGSKA (reference sequence). The sequenced part of the CDR3 DNA is TGCAGTGCTAGAGATGGAGGGGCAGGGGAGACC. It codes for CSARDGGAGET. From start to end, the CDR3 is CSARDGGAGETQYF.

As to this clone: The sequence runs out 3 residues before the end of the CDR3; the remainder is reconstructed from the germline J gene. The chain couples TRBV6-1 to TRBJ2-1; possible D gene TRBD2, 6 bases. The ends were cut back, 4 bases at V and 3 bases at J, with 13 bases in the middle. The germline V gene encodes CDR1 MNHNS and CDR2 SASEGT. The CDR3 spans 15 residues. The CDR3 sequence is CASSARGTDYNEQFF. The sequenced CDR3 bases are TGTGCCAGCAGTGCCCGCGGGACTGACTACAATGAG.

Details on this clone: The CDR3 is cut off 3 residues early in the read; its end comes from the germline J gene. The chain combines TRBV11-2 with TRBJ2-2; the D is unclear. V lost 0 bases and J 5 bases, leaving 10 bases between the germline ends. The CDR3 is made up of 15 amino acids. The germline gives CDR1 SGHAT, CDR2 FQNNGV. CDR3 sequence reads: CASSLDRYRTGELFF. The sequenced part of the CDR3 DNA is TGTGCCAGCAGCTTAGACCGGTACAGAACCGGGGAG.

On this clone: The CDR3 goes on 3 residues after the read ends, and that part is filled in from the germline J gene. The chain combines TRBV7-9 with TRBJ2-5, with TRBD2 matching 13 bases. Germline V gene sequence: CDR1 SEHNR, CDR2 FQNEAQ (reference sequence). V was pared by 5 bases and J by 1 base, with 1 base of the junction left unmatched. The CDR3 is 15 residues long. The CDR3 region is CASSRTSGSQETQYF. The CDR3 DNA, read in part, is TGTGCCAGCAGCCGGACTAGCGGGAGCCAAGAGACC.